These T cell receptor beta chains were read from a single sample in a study of blood T cells in healthy people across ages. One entry per CDR3 protein, called by TCRdb with MiXCR from the 5' RACE reads. The sample records roughly 1,100,000 distinct CDR3 sequences, almost 25% being singletons. The data also belong to a second study, concerning T cells of mothers and their children.

The sequenced sample consisted of blood. These receptors all stem from a girl aged 2 to 10 in good health. Both conserved end residues are part of each CDR3. The listing skips clone size in some rows; elsewhere it reads once, few, many or a size class.

V	size	CDR3
TRBV4-2	few	CAGGPRFDEQFF
TRBV5-1	few	CASSWGLVVADTQYF
TRBV28	-	CASSWGAGEQYF
TRBV12-3/TRBV12-4	-	CASSLTGRTNEKLFF
TRBV5-5	few	CARPGRGLGYTF
TRBV18	few	CASSPPERSYEQYF
TRBV12-3/TRBV12-4	-	CASRGPEQETQYF
TRBV6-6	few	CACSPGTRGGYTF
TRBV7-9	-	CASSGYRTGFTEAFF
TRBV7-2	-	CASTLYPGQTPYEQYF
TRBV28	-	CASSFYSATNEKLFF